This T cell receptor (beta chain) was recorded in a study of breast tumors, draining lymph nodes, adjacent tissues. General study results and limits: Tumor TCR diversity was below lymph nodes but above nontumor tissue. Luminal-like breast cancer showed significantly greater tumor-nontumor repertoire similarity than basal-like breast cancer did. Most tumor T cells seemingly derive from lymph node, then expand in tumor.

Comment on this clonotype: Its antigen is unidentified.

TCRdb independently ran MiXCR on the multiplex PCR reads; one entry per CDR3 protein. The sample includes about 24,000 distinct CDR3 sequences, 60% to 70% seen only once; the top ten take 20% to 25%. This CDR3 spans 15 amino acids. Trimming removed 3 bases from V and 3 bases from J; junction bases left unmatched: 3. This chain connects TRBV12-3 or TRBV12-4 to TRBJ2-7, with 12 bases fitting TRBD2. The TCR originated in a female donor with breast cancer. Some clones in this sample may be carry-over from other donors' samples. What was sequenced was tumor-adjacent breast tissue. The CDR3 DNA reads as TGTGCCAGCAGTTTCGGACTAGCGGGGATCTACGAGCAGTACTTC. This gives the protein CASSFGLAGIYEQYF.